The sequence of this T cell receptor beta chain was determined in a study of blood T cells in healthy people across ages (dated by TCRdb to between 2015 and 2017). In the study overall: In model experiments, roughly one uniquely barcoded TCR beta cDNA molecule per two T cells was captured by template switching. Age-related changes in TCR beta repertoire diversity were measured in the study by deep sequencing normalized with unique cDNA molecular identifiers. Donors were grouped into four age groups: young (average 16 years), middle-aged (39), aged (about 60) and long-lived (just over 80). To avoid experimental bias, donors of different ages were randomly spread across the sequencing lanes. Two additional independent replicas of 1 million unique cDNA reads from the same blood draw were analyzed for two donors (one aged 18 to 29 and one aged 80 or older). Findings and caveats that apply to the study as a whole: The CMV infection status of donors was not known, potentially confounding age-related changes in expanded clonotypes. Bulk unsorted PBMC profiling prevented conclusive comparison of naive and antigen-experienced compartments. As age increased, observed TCR beta diversity per million T cells dropped in a roughly linear way, and a significant reduction was already evident by age roughly 40. Compared with the aged group, more naive CD4+ T cells, fewer expanded clones and increased TCR diversity were shown by the long-lived group, suggesting age selection. Estimates of total diversity based on one million sequenced T cells were regarded as lower bounds and as underestimates. A strong correlation was found between observed TCR beta diversity and the percentage of naive T cells measured by flow cytometry.

Systemically healthy Caucasian individuals from Russia, 35 to 40 in total and aged about 6 to 100 years, were included as donors. Each donor gave roughly 11 milliliters of peripheral blood, drawn into EDTA-treated Vacutainer tubes. Ficoll-Paque density-gradient centrifugation was used to isolate PBMCs, with at least 7 million obtained per sample. Trizol reagent was used to extract total RNA from PBMCs, with at least 6 micrograms per sample. For every donor, an aliquot of PBMCs went through flow cytometry to measure the percentages of naive CD45RAhigh/CD27high T cells. To prepare the library, 5' RACE was applied. The data were produced on an Illumina HiSeq 2500. The second PCR ran for roughly 6 to 11 cycles and used a J-beta primer mix along with a sample-barcoded 5' primer. Each TCR beta cDNA molecule received a unique molecular identifier from a template-switch 5' adaptor carrying 12 random nucleotides. Each sample yielded at least 2.5 million CDR3-containing paired-end reads. All of the RNA was converted into first-strand cDNA using the Mint cDNA synthesis kit, with a TRBC-specific oligonucleotide serving as the primer. After uracil-DNA glycosylase treatment, a first 18-cycle PCR used universal primers M1SS and BC2_uni_R on all cDNA. Per the original workflow: Each sample was normalized by randomly selecting 1 million high-quality reads, each carrying a distinct molecular identifier. Instead of being binned into consensus sequences, reads that shared molecular identifiers were thrown out. MiTCR, set to a Q25 quality threshold and the strictest error-elimination algorithm, was used for CDR3 identification, clonotype clustering and error correction. Lower-bound total TCR beta diversity was estimated with a nonparametric unseen species model using Euler transformation. TCRdb's own reprocessing of the public reads used fastp at Q25 and MiXCR and kept productive beta chains. Each entry merges the rows of one CDR3 protein and shows their most common DNA and genes. TCRdb, rather than the study authors, made the V and J calls. The sample table holds around 580,000 distinct CDR3 sequences, of which more than 45% were seen once. Approximately 23% of the sample is taken by the ten largest.

This clonotype was found once. It lacks a known antigen. This could be a read error, since a much larger clone is one nucleotide away. This receptor was obtained from an elderly man in good health. The specimen was blood.

The CDR3 corresponds to CASRNGGSPRGSPLHF. The DNA sequence is given as TGTGCCAGCAGAAACGGGGGGTCCCCTCGAGGTTCACCCCTCCACTTT. The sequence joins TRBV6-5 to TRBJ1-6; D gene: possibly TRBD1, on 5 matching bases. From the germline V gene, CDR1 is MNHEY and CDR2 is SVGAGI. V lost 6 bases and J lost 9 bases; the stretch between them is 21 bases long. The CDR3 has 16 amino acids, counting the end cysteine and phenylalanine. Just the 48-base CDR3 DNA is kept, in frame starting at base 1.